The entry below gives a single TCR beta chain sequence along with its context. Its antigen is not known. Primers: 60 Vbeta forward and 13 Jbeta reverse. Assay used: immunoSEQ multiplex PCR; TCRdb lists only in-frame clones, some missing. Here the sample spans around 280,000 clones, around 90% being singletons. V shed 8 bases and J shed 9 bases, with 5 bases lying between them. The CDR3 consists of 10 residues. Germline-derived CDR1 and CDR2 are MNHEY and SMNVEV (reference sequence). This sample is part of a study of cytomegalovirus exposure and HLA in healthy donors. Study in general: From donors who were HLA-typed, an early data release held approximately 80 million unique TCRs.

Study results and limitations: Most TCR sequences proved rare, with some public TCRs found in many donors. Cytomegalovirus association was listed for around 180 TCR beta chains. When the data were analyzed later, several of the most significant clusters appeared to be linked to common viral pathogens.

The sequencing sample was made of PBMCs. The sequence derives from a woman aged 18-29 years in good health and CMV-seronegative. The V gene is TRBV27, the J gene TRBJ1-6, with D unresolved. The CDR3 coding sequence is TGTGCCAGCGGCGGTTCACCCCTCCACTTT. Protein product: CASGGSPLHF.